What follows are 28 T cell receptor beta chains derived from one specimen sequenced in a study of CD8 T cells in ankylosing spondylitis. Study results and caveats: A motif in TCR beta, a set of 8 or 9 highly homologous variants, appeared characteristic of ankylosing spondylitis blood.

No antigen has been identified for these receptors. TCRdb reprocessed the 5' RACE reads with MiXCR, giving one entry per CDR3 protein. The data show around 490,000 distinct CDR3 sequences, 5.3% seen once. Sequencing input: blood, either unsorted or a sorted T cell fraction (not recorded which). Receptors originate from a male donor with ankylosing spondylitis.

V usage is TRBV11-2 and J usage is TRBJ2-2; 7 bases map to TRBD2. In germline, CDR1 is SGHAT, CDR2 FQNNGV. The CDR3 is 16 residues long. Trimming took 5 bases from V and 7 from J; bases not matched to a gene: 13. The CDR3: CASSLSAGAGIGELFF. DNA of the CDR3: TGTGCCAGCAGCCTTAGCGCGGGAGCGGGGATCGGGGAGCTGTTTTTT.

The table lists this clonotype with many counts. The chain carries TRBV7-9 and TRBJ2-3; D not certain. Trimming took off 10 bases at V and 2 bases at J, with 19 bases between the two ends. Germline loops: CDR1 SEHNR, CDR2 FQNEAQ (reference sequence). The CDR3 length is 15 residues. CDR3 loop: CATSSRRTSTDTQYF. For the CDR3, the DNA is TGTGCCACCTCGTCGCGAAGGACCTCCACAGATACGCAGTATTTT.

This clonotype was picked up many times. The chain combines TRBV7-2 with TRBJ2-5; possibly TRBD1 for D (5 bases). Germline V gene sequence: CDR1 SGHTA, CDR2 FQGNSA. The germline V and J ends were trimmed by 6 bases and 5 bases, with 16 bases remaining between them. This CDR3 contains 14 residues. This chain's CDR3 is CASSPQGFTETQYF. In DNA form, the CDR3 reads TGTGCCAGCAGTCCCCAGGGTTTTACGGAGACCCAGTACTTC.

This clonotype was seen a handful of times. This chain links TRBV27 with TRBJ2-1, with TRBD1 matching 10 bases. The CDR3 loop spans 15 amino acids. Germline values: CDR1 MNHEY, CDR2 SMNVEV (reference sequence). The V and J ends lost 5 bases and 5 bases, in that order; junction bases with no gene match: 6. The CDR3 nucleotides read TGTGCCAGCAGTACCCGGGACAGGGGCCACAATGAGCAGTTCTTC. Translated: CASSTRDRGHNEQFF.

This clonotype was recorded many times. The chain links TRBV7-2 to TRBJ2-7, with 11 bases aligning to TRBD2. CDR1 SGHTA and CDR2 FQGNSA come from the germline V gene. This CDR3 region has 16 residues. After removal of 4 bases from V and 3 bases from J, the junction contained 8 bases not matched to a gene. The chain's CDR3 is CASSYLSGRALYEQYF. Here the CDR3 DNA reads TGTGCCAGCAGCTACCTTAGCGGGAGGGCCCTCTACGAGCAGTACTTC.

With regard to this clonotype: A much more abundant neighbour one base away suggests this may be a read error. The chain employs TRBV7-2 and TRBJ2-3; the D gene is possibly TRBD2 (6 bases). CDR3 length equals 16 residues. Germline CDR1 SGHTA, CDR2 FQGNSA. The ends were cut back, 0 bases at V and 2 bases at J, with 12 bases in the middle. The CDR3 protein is CASSLAGTLNTDTQYF. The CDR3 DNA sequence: TGTGCCAGCAGCTTAGCAGGGACTTTAAACACAGATACGCAGTATTTT. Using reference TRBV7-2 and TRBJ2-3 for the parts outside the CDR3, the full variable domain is GAGVSQSPSNKVTEKGKDVELRCDPISGHTALYWYRQSLGQGLEFLIYFQGNSAPDKSGLPSDRFSAERTGGSVSTLTIQRTQQEDSAVYLCASSLAGTLNTDTQYFGPGTRLTVL.

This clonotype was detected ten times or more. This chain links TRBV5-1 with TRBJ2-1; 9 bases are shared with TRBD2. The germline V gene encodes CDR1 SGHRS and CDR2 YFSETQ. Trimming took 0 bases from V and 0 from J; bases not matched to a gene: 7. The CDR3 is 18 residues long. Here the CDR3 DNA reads TGCGCCAGCAGCTTGGGGCCGCTAGCGGGATACTCCTACAATGAGCAGTTCTTC. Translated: CASSLGPLAGYSYNEQFF.

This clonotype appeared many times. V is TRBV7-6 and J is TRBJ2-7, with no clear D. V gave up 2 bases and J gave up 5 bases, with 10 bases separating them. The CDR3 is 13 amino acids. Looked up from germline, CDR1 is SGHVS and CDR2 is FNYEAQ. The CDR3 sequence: CASSLFAYNEQYF. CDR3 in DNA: TGTGCCAGCAGCTTATTCGCGTATAACGAGCAGTACTTC.

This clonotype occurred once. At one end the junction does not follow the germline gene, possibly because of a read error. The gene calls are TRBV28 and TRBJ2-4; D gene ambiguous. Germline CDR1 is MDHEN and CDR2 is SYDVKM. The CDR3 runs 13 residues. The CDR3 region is CAGSRRAKNIQYF. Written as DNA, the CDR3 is TGTGCCGGCAGCCGTAGGGCCAAAAACATTCAGTACTTC.

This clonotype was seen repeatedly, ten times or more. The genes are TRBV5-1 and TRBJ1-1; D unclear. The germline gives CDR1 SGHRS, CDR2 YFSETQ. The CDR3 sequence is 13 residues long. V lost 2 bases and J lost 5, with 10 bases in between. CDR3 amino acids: CASSLYHGTEAFF. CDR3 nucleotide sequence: TGCGCCAGCAGCTTATATCATGGAACTGAAGCTTTCTTT.

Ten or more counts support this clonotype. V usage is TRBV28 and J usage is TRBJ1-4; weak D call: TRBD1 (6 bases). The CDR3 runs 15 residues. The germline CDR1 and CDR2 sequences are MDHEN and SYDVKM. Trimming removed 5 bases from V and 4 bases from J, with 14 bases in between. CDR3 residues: CASSPGDRINEKLFF. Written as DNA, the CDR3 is TGTGCCAGCAGTCCCGGCGACAGGATTAATGAAAAACTGTTTTTT.

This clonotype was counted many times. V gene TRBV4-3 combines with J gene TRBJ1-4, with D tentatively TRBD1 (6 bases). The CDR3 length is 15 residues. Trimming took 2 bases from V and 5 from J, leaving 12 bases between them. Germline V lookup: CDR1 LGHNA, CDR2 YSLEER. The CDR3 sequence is CASSQLDRRNEKLFF. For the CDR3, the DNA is TGCGCCAGCAGCCAACTGGACAGACGAAATGAAAAACTGTTTTTT.

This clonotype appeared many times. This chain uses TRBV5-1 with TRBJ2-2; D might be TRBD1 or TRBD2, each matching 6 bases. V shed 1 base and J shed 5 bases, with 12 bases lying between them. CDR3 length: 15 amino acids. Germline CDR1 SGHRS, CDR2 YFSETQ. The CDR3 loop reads CASSLTGAQTGELFF. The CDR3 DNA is TGCGCCAGCAGCTTGACGGGGGCTCAGACCGGGGAGCTGTTTTTT.

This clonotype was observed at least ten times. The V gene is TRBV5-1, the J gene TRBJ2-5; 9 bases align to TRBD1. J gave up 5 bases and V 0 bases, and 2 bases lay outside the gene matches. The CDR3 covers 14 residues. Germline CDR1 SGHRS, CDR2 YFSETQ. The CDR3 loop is CASSLEGTGETQYF. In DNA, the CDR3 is TGCGCCAGCAGCTTGGAGGGGACAGGGGAGACCCAGTACTTC.

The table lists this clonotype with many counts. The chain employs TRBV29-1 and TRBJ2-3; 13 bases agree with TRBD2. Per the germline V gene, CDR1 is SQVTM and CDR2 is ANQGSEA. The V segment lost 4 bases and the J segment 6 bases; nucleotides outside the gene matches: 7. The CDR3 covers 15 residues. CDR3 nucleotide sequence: TGCAGCGTTGTACTAGCGGGAGGGCCAACGGATACGCAGTATTTT. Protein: CSVVLAGGPTDTQYF.

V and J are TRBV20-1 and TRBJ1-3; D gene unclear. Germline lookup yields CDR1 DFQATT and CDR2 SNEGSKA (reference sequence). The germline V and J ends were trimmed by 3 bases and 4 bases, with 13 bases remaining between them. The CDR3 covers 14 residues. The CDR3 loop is CSASHSSGGNTIYF. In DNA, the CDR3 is TGCAGTGCTAGTCACAGCTCTGGGGGAAACACCATATATTTT.

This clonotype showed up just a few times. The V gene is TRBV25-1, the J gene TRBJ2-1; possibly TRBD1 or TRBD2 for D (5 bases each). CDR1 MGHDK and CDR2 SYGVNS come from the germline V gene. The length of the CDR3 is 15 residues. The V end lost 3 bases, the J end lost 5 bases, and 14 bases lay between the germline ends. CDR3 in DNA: TGTGCCAGCAGTGACCCCAGGGAGTTCGACAATGAGCAGTTCTTC. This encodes CASSDPREFDNEQFF.

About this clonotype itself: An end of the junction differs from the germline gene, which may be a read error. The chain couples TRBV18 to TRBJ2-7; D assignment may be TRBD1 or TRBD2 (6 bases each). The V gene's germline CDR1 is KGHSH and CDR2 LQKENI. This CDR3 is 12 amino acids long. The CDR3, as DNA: TGTGCCAGCTCACCAAGGAGGGGGGAGCGGTACTTC. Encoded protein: CASSPRRGERYF.

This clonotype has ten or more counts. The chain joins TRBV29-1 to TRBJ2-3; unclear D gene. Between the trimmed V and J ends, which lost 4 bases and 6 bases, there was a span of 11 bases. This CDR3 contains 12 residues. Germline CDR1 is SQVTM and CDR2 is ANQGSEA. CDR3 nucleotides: TGCAGCGTTGGCCCCCCATCTGATACGCAGTATTTT. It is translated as CSVGPPSDTQYF.

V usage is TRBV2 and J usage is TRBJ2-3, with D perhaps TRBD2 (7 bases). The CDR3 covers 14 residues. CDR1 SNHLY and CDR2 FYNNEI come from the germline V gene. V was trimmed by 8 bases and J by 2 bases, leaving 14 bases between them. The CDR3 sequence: CASLGGVHTDTQYF. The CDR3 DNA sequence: TGTGCCAGCTTAGGGGGGGTGCACACAGATACGCAGTATTTT.

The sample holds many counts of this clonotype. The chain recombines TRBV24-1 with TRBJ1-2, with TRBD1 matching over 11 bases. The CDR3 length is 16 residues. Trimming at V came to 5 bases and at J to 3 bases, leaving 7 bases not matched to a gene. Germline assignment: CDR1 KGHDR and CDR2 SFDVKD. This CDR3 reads CATSAPGQGADYGYTF. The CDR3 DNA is TGTGCCACCAGTGCCCCCGGACAGGGGGCGGACTATGGCTACACCTTC.

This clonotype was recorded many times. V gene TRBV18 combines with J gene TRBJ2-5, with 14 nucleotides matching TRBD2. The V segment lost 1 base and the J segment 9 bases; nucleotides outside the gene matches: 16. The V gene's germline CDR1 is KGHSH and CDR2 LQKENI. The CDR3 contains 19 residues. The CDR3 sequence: CASSPLLRTSGRTKRSQYF. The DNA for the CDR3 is TGTGCCAGCTCACCACTCCTTCGGACTAGCGGGAGGACCAAGAGGTCCCAGTACTTC. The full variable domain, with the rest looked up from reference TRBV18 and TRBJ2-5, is NAGVMQNPRHLVRRRGQEARLRCSPMKGHSHVYWYRQLPEEGLKFMVYLQKENIIDESGMPKERFSAEFPKEGPSILRIQQVVRGDSAAYFCASSPLLRTSGRTKRSQYFGPGTRLLVL.

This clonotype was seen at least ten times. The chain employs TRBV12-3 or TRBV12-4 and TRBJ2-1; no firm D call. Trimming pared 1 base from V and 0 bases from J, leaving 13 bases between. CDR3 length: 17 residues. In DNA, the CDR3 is TGTGCCAGCAGTTTAGAATCCAAGATCGCCTCCTACAATGAGCAGTTCTTC. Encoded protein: CASSLESKIASYNEQFF.

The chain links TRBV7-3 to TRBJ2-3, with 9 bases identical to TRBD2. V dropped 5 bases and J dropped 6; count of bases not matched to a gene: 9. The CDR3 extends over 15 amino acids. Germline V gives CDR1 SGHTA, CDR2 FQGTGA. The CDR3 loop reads CASSRAGGRGDTQYF. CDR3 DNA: TGTGCCAGCAGCCGAGCGGGGGGCCGAGGTGATACGCAGTATTTT.

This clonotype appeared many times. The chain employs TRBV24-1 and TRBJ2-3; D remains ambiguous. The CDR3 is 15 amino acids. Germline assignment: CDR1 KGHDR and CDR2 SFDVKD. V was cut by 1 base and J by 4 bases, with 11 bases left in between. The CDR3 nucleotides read TGTGCCACCAGTGATTTTTTCGGTCTCCCAGATACGCAGTATTTT. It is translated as CATSDFFGLPDTQYF.

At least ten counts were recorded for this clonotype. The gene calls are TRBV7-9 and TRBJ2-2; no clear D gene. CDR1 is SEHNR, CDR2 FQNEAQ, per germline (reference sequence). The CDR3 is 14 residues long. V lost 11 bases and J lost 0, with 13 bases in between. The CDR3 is CAPSLVTNTGELFF. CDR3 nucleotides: TGTGCCCCGTCGCTGGTTACGAACACCGGGGAGCTGTTTTTT. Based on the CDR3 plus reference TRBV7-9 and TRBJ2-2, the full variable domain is DTGVSQNPRHKITKRGQNVTFRCDPISEHNRLYWYRQTLGQGPEFLTYFQNEAQLEKSRLLSDRFSAERPKGSFSTLEIQRTEQGDSAMYLCAPSLVTNTGELFFGEGSRLTVL.

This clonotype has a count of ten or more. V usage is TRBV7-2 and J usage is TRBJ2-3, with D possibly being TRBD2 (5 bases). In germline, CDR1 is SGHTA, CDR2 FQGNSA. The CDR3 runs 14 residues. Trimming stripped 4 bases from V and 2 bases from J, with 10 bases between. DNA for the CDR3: TGTGCCAGCAGCTCACGGACTTACACAGATACGCAGTATTTT. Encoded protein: CASSSRTYTDTQYF. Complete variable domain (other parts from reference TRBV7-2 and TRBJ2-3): GAGVSQSPSNKVTEKGKDVELRCDPISGHTALYWYRQSLGQGLEFLIYFQGNSAPDKSGLPSDRFSAERTGGSVSTLTIQRTQQEDSAVYLCASSSRTYTDTQYFGPGTRLTVL.

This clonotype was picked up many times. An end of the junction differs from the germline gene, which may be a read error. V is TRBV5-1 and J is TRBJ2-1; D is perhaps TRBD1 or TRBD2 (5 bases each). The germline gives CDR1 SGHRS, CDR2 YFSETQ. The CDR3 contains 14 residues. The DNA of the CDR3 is TGCGCCAGCAGTTTGGGGACCGTTAAGGATGAGCAGTTCTTC. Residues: CASSLGTVKDEQFF.